The 9 T cell receptor beta chains listed next were all sequenced from one sample in a study of blood T cell repertoires in COVID-19. Assay used: immunoSEQ multiplex PCR; TCRdb lists only in-frame clones, some missing. Counted here are around 500,000 clones, more than 75% occurring once; the ten biggest clones make up about 1.7%. Sequencing used PBMCs or T cells enriched from blood (not recorded which). All receptors derive from a woman between 40 and 50 years old who had recovered from COVID-19.

This clone appeared a single time. The V call is TRBV6-2 or TRBV6-3, the J call TRBJ1-5, with D possibly matching TRBD1 (5 bases). CDR3 length equals 15 residues. Germline V gene sequence: CDR1 MNHEY, CDR2 SVGEGT. Trimming took off 4 bases at V and 0 bases at J, with 10 bases between the two ends. This CDR3 is CASSFDRNSNQPQHF. CDR3 bases: TGTGCCAGCAGTTTCGACAGAAATAGCAATCAGCCCCAGCATTTT.

The chain is built from TRBV7-9 and TRBJ2-1, with 7 bases matching TRBD2. V lost 0 bases and J lost 8; bases outside the gene matches: 7. The CDR3 contains 15 residues. CDR1 SEHNR and CDR2 FQNEAQ come from the germline V gene (reference sequence). The CDR3 bases are TGTGCCAGCAGCTTAGCCGGGCGGGAGCCCCATGAGCAGTTCTTC. It specifies CASSLAGREPHEQFF. The entire variable domain, with the rest obtained from reference TRBV7-9 and TRBJ2-1, is as follows: DTGVSQNPRHKITKRGQNVTFRCDPISEHNRLYWYRQTLGQGPEFLTYFQNEAQLEKSRLLSDRFSAERPKGSFSTLEIQRTEQGDSAMYLCASSLAGREPHEQFFGPGTRLTVL.

The chain employs TRBV9 and TRBJ2-7, with no clear D. Looked up from germline, CDR1 is SGDLS and CDR2 is YYNGEE. This CDR3 spans 11 amino acids. The V end lost 3 bases, the J end lost 2 bases, and 3 bases lay between the germline ends. The CDR3 reads CASSGTYEQYF. CDR3 sequence (DNA): TGTGCCAGCAGCGGTACCTACGAGCAGTACTTC.

The chain is built from TRBV5-1 and TRBJ2-1, with TRBD1 matching over 10 bases. The CDR3 has 15 amino acids. J gave up 9 bases and V 4 bases, and 10 bases lay outside the gene matches. The germline gives CDR1 SGHRS, CDR2 YFSETQ. CDR3 nucleotides: TGCGCCAGCAGCATAGGGACAGGGGCCACTTCTGAGCAGTTCTTC. As protein: CASSIGTGATSEQFF.

This sequence joins TRBV5-8 and TRBJ2-1, with 7 bases lining up with TRBD2. Germline CDR1 reads SGHTS; CDR2 reads YDEGEE. The J segment lost 0 bases and the V segment lost 4 bases, leaving 16 bases of the junction unmatched. The CDR3 length is 19 residues. CDR3 amino acids: CASSGSGTTNSLSYNEQFF. Written as DNA, the CDR3 is TGTGCCAGCAGCGGCTCCGGGACTACAAACTCTCTCTCCTACAATGAGCAGTTCTTC. Complete variable domain (other parts from reference TRBV5-8 and TRBJ2-1): EAGVTQSPTHLIKTRGQQATLRCSPISGHTSVYWYQQALGLGLQFLLWYDEGEERNRGNFPPRFSGRQFPNYSSELNVNALELEDSALYLCASSGSGTTNSLSYNEQFFGPGTRLTVL.

The chain joins TRBV29-1 to TRBJ2-1; 8 bases match TRBD1. The germline V gene encodes CDR1 SQVTM and CDR2 ANQGSEA. This CDR3 has 13 residues. With V trimmed by 8 bases and J by 5 bases, 8 bases remained unmatched. The CDR3 protein is CSTNRGVHNEQFF. Written as DNA, the CDR3 is TGCAGCACTAACAGGGGGGTCCACAATGAGCAGTTCTTC.

J is TRBJ2-1 and V is TRBV29-1; 9 nucleotides agree with TRBD2. Germline values: CDR1 SQVTM, CDR2 ANQGSEA. V lost 4 bases to trimming and J lost 5 bases; unmatched junction nucleotides: 6. This CDR3 comprises 14 residues. CDR3 region: CSVGGASGDNEQFF. CDR3 bases: TGCAGCGTTGGAGGGGCTAGCGGGGACAATGAGCAGTTCTTC.

This clone was picked up one time. This chain links TRBV11-2 with TRBJ1-2, with D possibly TRBD1 on 5 matching bases. CDR3 size: 14 residues. The germline V and J ends were trimmed by 0 bases and 7 bases, with 12 bases remaining between them. CDR1 and CDR2 from the germline V gene are SGHAT and FQNNGV. The CDR3 loop is CASSLDAGLGGYTF. The DNA for the CDR3 is TGTGCCAGCAGCTTAGATGCAGGGCTAGGTGGCTACACCTTC.

This rearrangement joins TRBV5-1 to TRBJ2-7; perhaps TRBD2 as D (5 bases). Germline lookup yields CDR1 SGHRS and CDR2 YFSETQ. Trimming cost V 5 bases and J 0 bases, with 9 bases left between them. The CDR3 is 13 residues long. The CDR3 nucleotides are TGCGCCAGCAGTGGCGGGCGCTCCTACGAGCAGTACTTC. Residues: CASSGGRSYEQYF.